The present T cell receptor beta chain was sequenced within a study of shared clonotypes between healthy human individuals. Clones were sequenced by immunoSEQ multiplex PCR, and TCRdb holds only the in-frame ones, with some missing. The repertoire holds 2 million to 3 million clones, with 93% as singletons. The V end lost 10 bases, the J end lost 0 bases, and 16 bases lay between the germline ends. The CDR3 is made up of 16 amino acids. Germline values: CDR1 MNHEY, CDR2 SMNVEV (reference sequence). This chain joins TRBV27 and TRBJ2-6; the D call may be TRBD1 or TRBD2 (5 bases each). The specimen was naive CD4+ T cells from PBMCs. Described subset: CD45RA+ positively selected. The receptor comes from a man between 18 and 29 years old in good health. Some clones in this sample may be carry-over from other donors' samples. The CDR3 DNA sequence: TGTGCCACACTGGGACGTATTTCCTCTGGGGCCAACGTCCTGACTTTC. Protein product: CATLGRISSGANVLTF.